Listed below are T cell receptor beta chains from one sample, sequenced in a study of blood T cell repertoires in COVID-19. TCRdb keeps only in-frame clones here, not all; method: immunoSEQ multiplex PCR. This sample has nearly 25,000 clones, with roughly nine tenths found just once. Sequencing was done on a sample of peripheral blood. These receptors were obtained from a man aged 70-80 years with acute or convalescent COVID-19. Both conserved end residues are part of each CDR3. The D gene is left open where the match is weak. Clone sizes are given selectively: once, few, many, or a class where the clone is expanded.

CDR3 length	V gene	J gene	D gene	clone size	CDR3 DNA	CDR3 protein
17	TRBV5-8	TRBJ2-3	NA	few	TGTGCCAGCCCTTCTAGTTACTTAGAAGACCCAACAGATACGCAGTATTTT	CASPSSYLEDPTDTQYF
14	TRBV7-9	TRBJ2-1	TRBD2	NA	TGTGCCAGCAGCTTGACTAGCCTAGGCAATGAGCAGTTCTTC	CASSLTSLGNEQFF
15	TRBV28	TRBJ2-2	NA	NA	TGTGCCAGCAGTTTCATCGACCTTAGCGCCGGGGAGCTGTTTTTT	CASSFIDLSAGELFF
15	TRBV7-7	TRBJ2-3	NA	NA	TGTGCTAGCAGCTTAAGGACTGGGAGCACAGATACGCAGTATTTT	CASSLRTGSTDTQYF
20	TRBV6-1	TRBJ2-3	TRBD2	NA	TGTGCCAGCAGTGAAGTGAGGGCGGGGGGCGGTTTTTTCGGCACAGATACGCAGTATTTT	CASSEVRAGGGFFGTDTQYF
15	TRBV5-1	TRBJ1-4	NA	NA	TGCGCCAGCAGCTTGGCCACAGGGATGGAGGAAAAACTGTTTTTT	CASSLATGMEEKLFF
16	TRBV28	TRBJ2-3	TRBD2	NA	TGTGCCAGCAGTCCATTAGCGGGAGGGAGCACAGATACGCAGTATTTT	CASSPLAGGSTDTQYF
16	TRBV7-6	TRBJ1-4	NA	once	TGTGCCAGCAGCGGGGGGTGGACTTCAACTAATGAAAAACTGTTTTTT	CASSGGWTSTNEKLFF
14	TRBV5-6	TRBJ2-5	NA	NA	TGTGCCAGCAGCTTGTTCAGCGCCGAAGAGACCCAGTACTTC	CASSLFSAEETQYF
17	TRBV2	TRBJ1-3	NA	NA	TGTGCCAGCAGTGCCCGCCAGGGGCTATTCTCTGGAAACACCATATATTTT	CASSARQGLFSGNTIYF
20	TRBV9	TRBJ2-1	TRBD2	NA	TGTGCCAGCAGCAATCTCGGGGTTAGCGGGAGGGCGAGCTCCTACAATGAGCAGTTCTTC	CASSNLGVSGRASSYNEQFF
14	TRBV7-3	TRBJ2-7	NA	NA	TGTGCCAGCAGCTTATCTGGAAGCGAGTCCGAGCAGTACTTC	CASSLSGSESEQYF
16	TRBV6-4	TRBJ2-7	NA	NA	TGTGCCAGCACCAAAACTTCGGGGGGCGCGCCCTACGAGCAGTACTTC	CASTKTSGGAPYEQYF
17	TRBV7-3	TRBJ2-2	NA	NA	TGTGCCAGCAGCCCCGCTCGGAGTAGAGCGAACACCGGGGAGCTGTTTTTT	CASSPARSRANTGELFF
15	TRBV21-1	TRBJ1-6	NA	NA	TGTGCCAGCAGCAAGGGACAGGGGGCTGGATCACCCCTCCACTTT	CASSKGQGAGSPLHF
13	TRBV19	TRBJ1-1	TRBD1	NA	TGTGCCAGTAGGCGGACAGGGACGACTGAAGCTTTCTTT	CASRRTGTTEAFF
12	TRBV29-1	TRBJ2-2	NA	NA	TGCAGCGTTGGACAGAACACCGGGGAGCTGTTTTTT	CSVGQNTGELFF
15	TRBV29-1	TRBJ2-5	TRBD2	NA	TGCAGCGTTCCCGGACTAGCGGGGAGACAAGAGACCCAGTACTTC	CSVPGLAGRQETQYF
14	TRBV19	TRBJ1-5	NA	NA	TGTGCCAGTAAGTGGGGAACGGGGAATCAGCCCCAGCATTTT	CASKWGTGNQPQHF
16	TRBV25-1	TRBJ2-6	NA	NA	TGTGCCAGCAGTGAATTCCGGGGAGCTGGGGCCAACGTCCTGACTTTC	CASSEFRGAGANVLTF
15	TRBV5-1	TRBJ2-2	NA	NA	TGCGCCAGCAGCTCGGGACAAGTTCATACCGGGGAGCTGTTTTTT	CASSSGQVHTGELFF
15	TRBV6-1	TRBJ2-5	TRBD2	once	TGTGCCAGCAGGAGACTAGCGGGGGACCAAGAGACCCAGTACTTC	CASRRLAGDQETQYF
16	TRBV25-1	TRBJ2-3	NA	NA	TGTGCCAGCAGTCCAGTGAGACTAGTTAGCACAGATACGCAGTATTTT	CASSPVRLVSTDTQYF
12	TRBV29-1	TRBJ2-5	NA	NA	TGCAGCGTCCTACAGGGTCGAGAGACCCAGTACTTC	CSVLQGRETQYF